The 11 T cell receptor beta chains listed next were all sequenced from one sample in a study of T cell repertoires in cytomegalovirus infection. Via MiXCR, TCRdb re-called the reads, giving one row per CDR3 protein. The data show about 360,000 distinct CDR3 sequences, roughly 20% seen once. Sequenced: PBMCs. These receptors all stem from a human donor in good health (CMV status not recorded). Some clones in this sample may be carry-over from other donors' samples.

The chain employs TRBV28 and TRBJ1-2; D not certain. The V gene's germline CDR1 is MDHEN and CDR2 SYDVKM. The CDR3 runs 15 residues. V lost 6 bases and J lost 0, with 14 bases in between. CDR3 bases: TGTGCCAGCAGGGAACGACACCAGACTAACTATGGCTACACCTTC. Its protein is CASRERHQTNYGYTF.

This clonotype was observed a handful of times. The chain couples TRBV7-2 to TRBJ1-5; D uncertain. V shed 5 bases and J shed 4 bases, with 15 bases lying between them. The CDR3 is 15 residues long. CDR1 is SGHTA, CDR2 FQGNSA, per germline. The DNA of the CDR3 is TGTGCCAGCAGCACTTGGGGTGGGATAAATCAGCCCCAGCATTTT. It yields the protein CASSTWGGINQPQHF.

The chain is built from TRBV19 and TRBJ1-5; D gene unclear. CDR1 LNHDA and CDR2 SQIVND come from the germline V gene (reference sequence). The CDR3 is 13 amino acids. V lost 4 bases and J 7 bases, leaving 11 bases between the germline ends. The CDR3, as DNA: TGTGCCAGTAGTAAGCTGTATAGACAGCCCCAGCATTTT. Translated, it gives CASSKLYRQPQHF. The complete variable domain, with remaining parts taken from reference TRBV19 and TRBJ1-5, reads DGGITQSPKYLFRKEGQNVTLSCEQNLNHDAMYWYRQDPGQGLRLIYYSQIVNDFQKGDIAEGYSVSREKKESFPLTVTSAQKNPTAFYLCASSKLYRQPQHFGDGTRLSIL.

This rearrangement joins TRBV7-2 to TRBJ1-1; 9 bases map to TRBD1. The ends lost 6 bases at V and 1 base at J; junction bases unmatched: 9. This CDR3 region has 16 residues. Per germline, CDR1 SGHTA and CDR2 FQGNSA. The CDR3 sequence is CASRPGQGRRNTEAFF. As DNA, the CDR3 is TGTGCCAGCAGACCAGGACAGGGGAGACGGAACACTGAAGCTTTCTTT.

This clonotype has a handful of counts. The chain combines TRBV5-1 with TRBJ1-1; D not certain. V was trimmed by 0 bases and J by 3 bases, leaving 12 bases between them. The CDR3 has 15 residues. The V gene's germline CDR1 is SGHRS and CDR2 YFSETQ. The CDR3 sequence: CASSLAPGVDTEAFF. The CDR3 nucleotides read TGCGCCAGCAGCTTGGCCCCGGGAGTGGACACTGAAGCTTTCTTT.

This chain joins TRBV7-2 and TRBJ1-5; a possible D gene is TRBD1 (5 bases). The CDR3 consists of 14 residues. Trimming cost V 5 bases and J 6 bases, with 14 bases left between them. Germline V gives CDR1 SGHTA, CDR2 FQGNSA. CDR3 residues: CASSPRGIIQPQHF. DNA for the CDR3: TGTGCCAGCAGCCCGCGGGGGATCATTCAGCCCCAGCATTTT.

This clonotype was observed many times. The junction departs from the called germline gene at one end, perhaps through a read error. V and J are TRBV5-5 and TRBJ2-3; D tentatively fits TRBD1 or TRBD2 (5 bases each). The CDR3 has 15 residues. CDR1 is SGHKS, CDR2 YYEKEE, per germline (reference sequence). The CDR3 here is CASSLAGASTDTQYF. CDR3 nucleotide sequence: TGCGCCAGCAGCTTGGCCGGGGCTAGCACAGATACGCAGTATTTT.

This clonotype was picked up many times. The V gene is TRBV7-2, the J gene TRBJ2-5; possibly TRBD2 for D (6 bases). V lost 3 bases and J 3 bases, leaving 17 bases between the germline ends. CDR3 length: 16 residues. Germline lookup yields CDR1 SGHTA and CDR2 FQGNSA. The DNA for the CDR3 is TGTGCCAGCAGCTTCCTAGCCGGGAGCCAAAAAGAGACCCAGTACTTC. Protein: CASSFLAGSQKETQYF.

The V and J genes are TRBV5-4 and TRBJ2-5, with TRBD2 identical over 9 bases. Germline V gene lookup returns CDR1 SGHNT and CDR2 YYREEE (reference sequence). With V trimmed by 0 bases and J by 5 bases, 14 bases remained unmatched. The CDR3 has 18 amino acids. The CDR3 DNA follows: TGTGCCAGCAGCTTGGCCAAATGGCGGGGGGGCATAAAGGAGACCCAGTACTTC. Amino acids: CASSLAKWRGGIKETQYF. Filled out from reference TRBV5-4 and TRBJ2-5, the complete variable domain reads ETGVTQSPTHLIKTRGQQVTLRCSSQSGHNTVSWYQQALGQGPQFIFQYYREEENGRGNFPPRFSGLQFPNYSSELNVNALELDDSALYLCASSLAKWRGGIKETQYFGPGTRLLVL.

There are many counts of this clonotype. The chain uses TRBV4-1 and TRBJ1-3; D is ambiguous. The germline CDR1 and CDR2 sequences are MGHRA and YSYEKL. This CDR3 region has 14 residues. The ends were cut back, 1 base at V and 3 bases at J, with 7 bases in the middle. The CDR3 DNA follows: TGCGCCAGCAGCCAAGGGGCATTTGGAAACACCATATATTTT. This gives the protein CASSQGAFGNTIYF.

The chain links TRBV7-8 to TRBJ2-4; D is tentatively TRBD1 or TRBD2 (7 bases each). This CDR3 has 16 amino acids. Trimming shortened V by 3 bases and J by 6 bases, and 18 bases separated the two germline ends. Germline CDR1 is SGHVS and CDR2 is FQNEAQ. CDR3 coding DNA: TGTGCCAGCAGCTTTCAGGGGGAGGGTTCGGGAAACATTCAGTACTTC. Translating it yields CASSFQGEGSGNIQYF. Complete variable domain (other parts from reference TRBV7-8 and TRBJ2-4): GAGVSQSPRYKVAKRGQDVALRCDPISGHVSLFWYQQALGQGPEFLTYFQNEAQLDKSGLPSDRFFAERPEGSVSTLKIQRTQQEDSAVYLCASSFQGEGSGNIQYFGAGTRLSVL.